This T cell receptor beta chain was sequenced for a study of post-analysis software for immune sequencing data. The study's findings and limits: Relative to controls, patients had several TRBV segments at higher frequency, with TRBV5-6, TRBV5-1 and TRBV20-1 among these.

Unique molecular identifiers were built into the TCR beta cDNA libraries. TCRdb re-derived calls from the PCR reads in MiXCR, one entry per CDR3 protein. The sample carries roughly 870,000 distinct CDR3 sequences, roughly half recorded once. For this clonotype: The antigen is not known.

This CDR3 is 14 amino acids long. The V gene lost 3 bases and the J gene lost 4 bases, with 10 bases spanning the gap. Germline V gene data show CDR1 as SGHTA and CDR2 as FQGNSA. The TCR originated in a girl aged 5 to 17 with multiple sclerosis. Sequencing was performed on blood. The chain joins TRBV7-2 to TRBJ2-1; D could derive from TRBD1 or TRBD2 (5 bases each). DNA of the CDR3: TGTGCCAGCAGCTTTCGGGACGCGTACAATGAGCAGTTCTTC. It codes for CASSFRDAYNEQFF.